This entry describes one TCR beta chain. The antigen is not known. This specimen comes from a study of cytomegalovirus exposure and HLA in healthy donors. CDR1 and CDR2 from the germline V gene are SGDLS and YYNGEE. There are 14 residues in the CDR3. The V end was cut by 0 bases, the J end by 4 bases, with 8 bases between. The study, taken as a whole, reports: Immune exposure data for these donors was limited to CMV serostatus. Indistinguishable V segments, including TRBV6-2 and TRBV6-3, were excluded.

Vbeta (60) and Jbeta (13) primers were used in the PCR. Sequencing was performed with immunoSEQ multiplex PCR; in TCRdb, only in-frame clones are kept and a portion is missing. The sample records about 120,000 clones, around 73% being singletons. This TCR came from a young man in good health and CMV-seropositive. Sequenced input: PBMCs. The chain recombines TRBV9 with TRBJ1-3; D may be TRBD1 (5 bases). The CDR3 DNA is TGTGCCAGCAGCGTAGCTCGACAGGGAAACACCATATATTTT. Its protein product is CASSVARQGNTIYF. Looking up the rest from reference TRBV9 and TRBJ1-3 gives the full variable domain: DSGVTQTPKHLITATGQRVTLRCSPRSGDLSVYWYQQSLDQGLQFLIQYYNGEERAKGNILERFSAQQFPDLHSELNLSSLELGDSALYFCASSVARQGNTIYFGEGSWLTVV.